This is a list of T cell receptor beta chains from one sample in a study of shared clonotypes between healthy human individuals. TCRdb's table, derived via immunoSEQ multiplex PCR, lists solely in-frame clones and lacks some. The sample holds 650,000 to 800,000 clones, 92% seen once. Sequencing used naive CD8+ T cells sorted from blood. These receptor sequences come from a man aged 25-45 years in good health. Both conserved end residues are part of each CDR3. D genes are given only for firm matches. Some rows mark clone size as missing; the rest say once, few, many or name a class of expanded clone.

J	size	D	V	CDR3	DNA
TRBJ2-1	-	-	TRBV29-1	CSVFGGIRHTYDNEQFF	TGCAGCGTTTTCGGAGGGATTCGCCATACGTATGACAATGAGCAGTTCTTC
TRBJ2-1	once	TRBD2	TRBV7-9	CASSLAVASGRGEQFF	TGTGCCAGCAGCTTAGCTGTGGCTAGCGGGAGAGGCGAGCAGTTCTTC
TRBJ1-4	-	-	TRBV29-1	CSVEEEEKLFF	TGCAGCGTTGAAGAGGAGGAAAAACTGTTTTTT
TRBJ1-2	-	-	TRBV7-9	CASRRQADYGYTF	TGTGCCAGCAGAAGACAGGCCGACTATGGCTACACCTTC
TRBJ2-1	-	TRBD2	TRBV14	CASSIIAGHYNEQFF	TGTGCCAGCAGCATAATAGCGGGACACTACAATGAGCAGTTCTTC
TRBJ2-1	-	-	TRBV7-9	CASSPPWDSPKRDEQFF	TGTGCCAGCAGCCCTCCGTGGGACTCCCCCAAGAGGGATGAGCAGTTCTTC
TRBJ2-7	few	-	TRBV19	CASSMAPGGPYEQYF	TGTGCCAGTAGTATGGCTCCTGGGGGGCCCTACGAGCAGTACTTC
TRBJ2-1	-	-	TRBV7-2	CASSSTEAYNEQFF	TGTGCCAGCAGCTCCACCGAGGCCTACAATGAGCAGTTCTTC
TRBJ2-6	-	TRBD1	TRBV13	CASSFGTEHSGANVLTF	TGTGCCAGCAGCTTCGGGACAGAGCACTCTGGGGCCAACGTCCTGACTTTC
TRBJ1-2	-	-	TRBV29-1	CSVLGQTSDPYGYTF	TGCAGCGTTCTTGGACAAACCAGTGATCCCTATGGCTACACCTTC
TRBJ2-7	-	-	TRBV27	CASSFTSETGYYEQYF	TGTGCCAGCAGTTTTACTTCCGAGACAGGCTATTACGAGCAGTACTTC